The clone carrying this T cell receptor beta chain turned up a few times. V shed 7 bases and J 1 base; nucleotides not matched to a gene: 5. The CDR3 sequence is 14 residues long. Germline CDR1 is SNHLY and CDR2 is FYNNEI. The entry originates in a study of T cell changes during pregnancy in multiple sclerosis. Data came from immunoSEQ multiplex PCR; TCRdb stores just in-frame clones and leaves some out. The table has approximately 69,000 clones, more than 85% seen once; the top ten hold almost 0.3%. Source: CD4+ T cells from peripheral blood mononuclear cells, taken in the third trimester of pregnancy. The clonotype was recovered from a female donor in good health, enrolled as a control in a pregnancy study. V gene TRBV2 combines with J gene TRBJ1-1; 8 nucleotides agree with TRBD1. The CDR3 DNA is TGTGCCAGCACTCGGGACAGGTCGAACACTGAAGCTTTCTTT. Encoded protein: CASTRDRSNTEAFF.